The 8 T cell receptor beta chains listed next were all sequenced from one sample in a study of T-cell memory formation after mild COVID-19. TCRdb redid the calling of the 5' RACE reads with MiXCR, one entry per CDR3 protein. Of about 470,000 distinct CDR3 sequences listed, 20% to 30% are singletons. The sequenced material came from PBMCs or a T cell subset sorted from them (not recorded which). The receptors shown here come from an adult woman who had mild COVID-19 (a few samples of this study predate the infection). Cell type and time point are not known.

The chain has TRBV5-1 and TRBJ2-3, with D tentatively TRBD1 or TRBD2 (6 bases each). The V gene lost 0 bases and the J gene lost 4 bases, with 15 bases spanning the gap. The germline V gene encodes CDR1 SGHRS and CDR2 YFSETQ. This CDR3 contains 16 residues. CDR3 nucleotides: TGCGCCAGCAGCTTGGCCGGGGGCATGAACGCAGATACGCAGTATTTT. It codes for CASSLAGGMNADTQYF.

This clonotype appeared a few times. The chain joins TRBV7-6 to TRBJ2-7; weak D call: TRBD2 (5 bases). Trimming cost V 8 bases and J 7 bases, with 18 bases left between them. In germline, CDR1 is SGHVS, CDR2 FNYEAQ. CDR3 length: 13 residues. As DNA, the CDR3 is TGTGCCAGCGAAGGGCTTACCCGCGGGGAGCAGTACTTC. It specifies CASEGLTRGEQYF.

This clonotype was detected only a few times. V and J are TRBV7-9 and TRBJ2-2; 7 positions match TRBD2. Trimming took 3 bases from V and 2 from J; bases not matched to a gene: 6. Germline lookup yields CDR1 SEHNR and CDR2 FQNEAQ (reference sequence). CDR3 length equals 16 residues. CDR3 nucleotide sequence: TGTGCCAGCAGCTTCCCAAGCGGGGTTAACACCGGGGAGCTGTTTTTT. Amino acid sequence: CASSFPSGVNTGELFF.

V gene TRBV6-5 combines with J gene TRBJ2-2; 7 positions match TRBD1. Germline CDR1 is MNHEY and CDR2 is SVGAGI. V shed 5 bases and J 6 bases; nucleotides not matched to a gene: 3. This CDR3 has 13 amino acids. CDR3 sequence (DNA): TGTGCCAGCAGTAGACAGGGTTCCGGGGAGCTGTTTTTT. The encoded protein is CASSRQGSGELFF.

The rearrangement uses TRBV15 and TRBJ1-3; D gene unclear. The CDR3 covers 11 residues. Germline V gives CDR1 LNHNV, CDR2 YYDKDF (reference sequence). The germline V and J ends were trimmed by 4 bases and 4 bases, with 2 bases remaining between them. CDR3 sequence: CATSTGNTIYF. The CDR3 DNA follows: TGTGCCACCAGCACGGGAAACACCATATATTTT.

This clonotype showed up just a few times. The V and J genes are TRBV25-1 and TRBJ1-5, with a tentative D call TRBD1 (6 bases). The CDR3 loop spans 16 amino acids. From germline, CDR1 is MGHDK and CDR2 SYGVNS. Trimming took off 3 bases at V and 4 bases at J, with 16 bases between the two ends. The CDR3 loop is CASSDSLQGTNQPQHF. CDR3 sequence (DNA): TGTGCCAGCAGTGACTCCCTACAGGGAACTAATCAGCCCCAGCATTTT.

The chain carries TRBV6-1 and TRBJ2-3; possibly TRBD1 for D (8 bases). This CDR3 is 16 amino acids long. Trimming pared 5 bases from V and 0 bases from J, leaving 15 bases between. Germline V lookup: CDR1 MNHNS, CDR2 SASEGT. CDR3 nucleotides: TGTGCCAGCAGTTTCAACAGGGGGGGGAGCACAGATACGCAGTATTTT. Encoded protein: CASSFNRGGSTDTQYF.

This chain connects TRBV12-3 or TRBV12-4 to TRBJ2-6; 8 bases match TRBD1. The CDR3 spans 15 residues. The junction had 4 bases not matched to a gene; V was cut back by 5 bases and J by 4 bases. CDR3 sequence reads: CASSGQGQGANVLTF. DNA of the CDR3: TGTGCCAGCAGTGGACAGGGCCAGGGGGCCAACGTCCTGACTTTC.